This T cell receptor beta chain was captured by sequencing in a study of cytomegalovirus exposure and HLA in healthy donors. The germline gives CDR1 SGHTS, CDR2 YDEGEE. Losses at the gene ends were 2 bases for V and 0 bases for J; bases not matched to a gene: 6. CDR3 length equals 17 residues. With respect to this clone: Its antigen is currently unknown.

Primers included in the PCR were 60 Vbeta and 13 Jbeta primers. Produced via immunoSEQ multiplex PCR; TCRdb's table is partial and in-frame only. The sample carries about 120,000 clones, around four fifths recorded once. Study conclusions and caveats: Across donors, sequencing depth was assumed by presence/absence analyses to be roughly uniform. Further analysis, carried out later, found HLA-associated TCR beta chains more clonally expanded than equally common other chains. Per published accounts, TCR beta sequences correctly predicted the HLA-A and HLA-B alleles of most subjects.

The chain links TRBV5-8 to TRBJ2-1; 9 nucleotides agree with TRBD2. The sequencing sample was made of PBMCs. This TCR was recovered from a man aged 25-45 years in good health and CMV-seropositive. CDR3 DNA: TGTGCCAGCAGCTTTATCCTAGCGGGGTTCTCCTACAATGAGCAGTTCTTC. This gives the protein CASSFILAGFSYNEQFF.